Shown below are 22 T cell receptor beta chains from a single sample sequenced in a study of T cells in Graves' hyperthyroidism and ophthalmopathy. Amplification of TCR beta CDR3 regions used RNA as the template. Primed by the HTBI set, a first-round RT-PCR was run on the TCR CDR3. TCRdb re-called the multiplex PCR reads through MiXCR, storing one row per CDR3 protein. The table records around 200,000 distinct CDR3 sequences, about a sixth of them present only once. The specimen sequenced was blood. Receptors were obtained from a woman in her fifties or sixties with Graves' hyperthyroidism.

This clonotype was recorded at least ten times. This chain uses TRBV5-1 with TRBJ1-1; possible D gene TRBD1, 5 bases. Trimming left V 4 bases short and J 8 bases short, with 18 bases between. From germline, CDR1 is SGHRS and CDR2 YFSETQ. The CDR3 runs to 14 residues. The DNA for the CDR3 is TGCGCCAGCAGCCGAACACAGGTCCAAGGGGAAGCTTTCTTT. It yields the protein CASSRTQVQGEAFF.

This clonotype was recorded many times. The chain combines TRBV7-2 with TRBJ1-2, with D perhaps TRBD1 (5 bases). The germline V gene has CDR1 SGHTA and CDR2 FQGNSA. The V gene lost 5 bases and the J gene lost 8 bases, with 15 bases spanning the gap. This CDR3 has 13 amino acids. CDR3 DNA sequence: TGTGCCAGCAGCCACGGGACTGGAGAAGGCTACACCTTC. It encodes CASSHGTGEGYTF.

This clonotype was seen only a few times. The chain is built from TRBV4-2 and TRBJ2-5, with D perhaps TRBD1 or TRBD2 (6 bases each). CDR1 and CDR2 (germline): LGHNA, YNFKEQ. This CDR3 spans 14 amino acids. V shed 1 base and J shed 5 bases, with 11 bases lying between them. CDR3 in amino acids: CASSQGGAGETQYF. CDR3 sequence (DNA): TGTGCCAGCAGCCAAGGGGGGGCCGGGGAGACCCAGTACTTC.

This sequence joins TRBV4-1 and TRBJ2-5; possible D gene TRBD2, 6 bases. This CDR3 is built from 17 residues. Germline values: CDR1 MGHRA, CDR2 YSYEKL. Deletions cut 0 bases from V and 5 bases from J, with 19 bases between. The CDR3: CASSQEGGVGIGETQYF. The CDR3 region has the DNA TGCGCCAGCAGCCAAGAAGGAGGGGTCGGTATAGGGGAGACCCAGTACTTC.

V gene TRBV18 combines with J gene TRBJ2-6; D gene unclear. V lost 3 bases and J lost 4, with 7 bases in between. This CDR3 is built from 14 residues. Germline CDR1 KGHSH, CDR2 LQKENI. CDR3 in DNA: TGTGCCAGCTCACCGGGCTCCGGGGCCAACGTCCTGACTTTC. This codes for CASSPGSGANVLTF.

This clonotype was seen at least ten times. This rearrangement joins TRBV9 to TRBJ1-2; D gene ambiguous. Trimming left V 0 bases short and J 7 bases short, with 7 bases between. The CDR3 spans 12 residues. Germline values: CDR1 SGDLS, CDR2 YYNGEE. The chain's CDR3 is CASSVGWGGYTF. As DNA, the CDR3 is TGTGCCAGCAGCGTAGGATGGGGTGGCTACACCTTC.

The CDR3 DNA follows: TGTGCCACCAGTGATTTCTCCGGGACACGGACACTTCTTAACTATGGCTACACCTTC. As protein: CATSDFSGTRTLLNYGYTF. The V gene is TRBV24-1, the J gene TRBJ1-2; possible D gene TRBD1, 6 bases. The germline CDR1 and CDR2 sequences are KGHDR and SFDVKD. V was pared by 1 base and J by 1 base, with 21 bases between. The CDR3 is made up of 19 amino acids.

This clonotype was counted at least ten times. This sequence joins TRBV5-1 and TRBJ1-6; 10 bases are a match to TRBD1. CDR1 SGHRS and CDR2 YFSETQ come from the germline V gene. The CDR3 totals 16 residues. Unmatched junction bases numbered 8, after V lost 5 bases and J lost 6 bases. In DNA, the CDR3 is TGCGCCAGCAGGCCCCAGACAGGGGGCTTTAATTCACCCCTCCACTTT. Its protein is CASRPQTGGFNSPLHF.

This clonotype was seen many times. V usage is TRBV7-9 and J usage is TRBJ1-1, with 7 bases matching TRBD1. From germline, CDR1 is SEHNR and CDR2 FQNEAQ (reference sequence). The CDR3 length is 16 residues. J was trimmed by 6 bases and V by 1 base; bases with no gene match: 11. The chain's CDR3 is CASSLEVGGVDAEAFF. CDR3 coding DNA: TGTGCCAGCAGCTTAGAAGTAGGGGGCGTCGATGCTGAAGCTTTCTTT.

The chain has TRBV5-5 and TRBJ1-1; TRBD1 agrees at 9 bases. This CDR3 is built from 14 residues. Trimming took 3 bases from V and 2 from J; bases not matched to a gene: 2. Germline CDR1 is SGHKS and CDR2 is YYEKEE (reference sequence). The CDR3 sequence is CASSSGQGNTEAFF. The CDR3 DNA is TGTGCCAGCAGCTCGGGACAGGGAAACACTGAAGCTTTCTTT. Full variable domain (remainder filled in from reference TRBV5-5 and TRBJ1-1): DAGVTQSPTHLIKTRGQQVTLRCSPISGHKSVSWYQQVLGQGPQFIFQYYEKEERGRGNFPDRFSARQFPNYSSELNVNALLLGDSALYLCASSSGQGNTEAFFGQGTRLTVV.

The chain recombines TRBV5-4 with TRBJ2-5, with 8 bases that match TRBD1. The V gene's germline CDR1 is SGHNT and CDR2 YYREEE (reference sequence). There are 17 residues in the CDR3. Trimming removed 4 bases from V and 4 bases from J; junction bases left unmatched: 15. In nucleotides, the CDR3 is TGTGCCAGCAGCCCACCAAATGGACAGGGAACAGGAGAGACCCAGTACTTC. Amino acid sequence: CASSPPNGQGTGETQYF.

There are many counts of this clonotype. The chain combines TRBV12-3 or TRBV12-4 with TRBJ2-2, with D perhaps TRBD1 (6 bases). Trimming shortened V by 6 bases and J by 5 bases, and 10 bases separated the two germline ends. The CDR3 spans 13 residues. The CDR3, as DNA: TGTGCCAGCAGCAAAACAGGGACCGGGGAGCTGTTTTTT. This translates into CASSKTGTGELFF.

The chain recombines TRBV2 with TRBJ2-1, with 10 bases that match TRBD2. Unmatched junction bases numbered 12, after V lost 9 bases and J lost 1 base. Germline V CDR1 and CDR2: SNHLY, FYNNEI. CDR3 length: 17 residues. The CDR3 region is CASQGSGRHESYNEQFF. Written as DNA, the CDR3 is TGTGCCAGTCAAGGTAGCGGGAGGCACGAGTCCTACAATGAGCAGTTCTTC.

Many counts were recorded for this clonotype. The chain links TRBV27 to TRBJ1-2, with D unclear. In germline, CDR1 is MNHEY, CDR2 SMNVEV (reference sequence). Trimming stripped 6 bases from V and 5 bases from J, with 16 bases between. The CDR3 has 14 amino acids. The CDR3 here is CASSSIDAGYGYTF. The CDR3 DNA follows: TGTGCCAGCAGCTCGATTGACGCCGGTTATGGCTACACCTTC.

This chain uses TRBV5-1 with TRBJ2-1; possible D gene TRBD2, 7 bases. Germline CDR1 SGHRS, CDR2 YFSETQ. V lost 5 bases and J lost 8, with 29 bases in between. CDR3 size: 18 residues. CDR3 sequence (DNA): TGCGCCAGCAGGTTGTCTTCGATGAGCGGGGACATGTATGATGAGCAGTTCTTC. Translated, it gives CASRLSSMSGDMYDEQFF.

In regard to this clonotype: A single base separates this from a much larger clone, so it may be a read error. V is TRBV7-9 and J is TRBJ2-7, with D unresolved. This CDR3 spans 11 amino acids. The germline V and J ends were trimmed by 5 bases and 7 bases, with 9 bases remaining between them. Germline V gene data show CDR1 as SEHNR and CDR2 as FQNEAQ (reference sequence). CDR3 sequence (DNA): TGTGCCAGCAGCCCTATCCCGGAGCAGTACTTC. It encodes CASSPIPEQYF.

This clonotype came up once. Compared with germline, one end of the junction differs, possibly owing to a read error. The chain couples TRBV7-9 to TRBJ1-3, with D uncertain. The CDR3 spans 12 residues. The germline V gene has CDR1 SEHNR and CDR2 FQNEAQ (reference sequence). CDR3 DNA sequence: TGTGCCAGCAGCTTAGAGGGAAACACAATATATTTT. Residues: CASSLEGNTIYF.

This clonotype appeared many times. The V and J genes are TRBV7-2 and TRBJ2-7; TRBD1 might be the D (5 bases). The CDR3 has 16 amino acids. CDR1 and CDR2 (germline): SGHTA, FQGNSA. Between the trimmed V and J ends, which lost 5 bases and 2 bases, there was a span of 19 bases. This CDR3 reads CASSAYPQGYTYEQYF. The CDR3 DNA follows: TGTGCCAGCAGCGCATACCCCCAGGGATACACCTACGAGCAGTACTTC.

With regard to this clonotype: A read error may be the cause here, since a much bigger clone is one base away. The CDR3 DNA is TGTGCCGGCAGTTACTCGGGCAAGGGGTCAGATACGCAGTATTTT. Encoded protein: CAGSYSGKGSDTQYF. This chain links TRBV6-6 with TRBJ2-3, with D possibly being TRBD1 (5 bases). The germline V gene encodes CDR1 MNHNY and CDR2 SVGAGI (reference sequence). The CDR3 runs 15 residues.

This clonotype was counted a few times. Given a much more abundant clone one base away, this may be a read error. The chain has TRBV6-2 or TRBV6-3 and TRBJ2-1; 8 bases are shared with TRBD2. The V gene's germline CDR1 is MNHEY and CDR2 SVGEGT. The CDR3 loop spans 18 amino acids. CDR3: CASGYSRSGGGYIDEQFF. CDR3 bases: TGTGCCAGCGGTTACTCGAGGTCGGGAGGGGGGTATATCGATGAGCAGTTCTTC.

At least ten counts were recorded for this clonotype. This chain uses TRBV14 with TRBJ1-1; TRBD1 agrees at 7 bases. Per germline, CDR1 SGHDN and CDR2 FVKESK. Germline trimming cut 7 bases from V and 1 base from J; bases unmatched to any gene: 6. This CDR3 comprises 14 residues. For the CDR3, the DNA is TGTGCCAGCACCCGGGACAGAACGAACACTGAAGCTTTCTTT. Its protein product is CASTRDRTNTEAFF. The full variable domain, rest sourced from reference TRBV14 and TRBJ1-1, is EAGVTQFPSHSVIEKGQTVTLRCDPISGHDNLYWYRRVMGKEIKFLLHFVKESKQDESGMPNNRFLAERTGGTYSTLKVQPAELEDSGVYFCASTRDRTNTEAFFGQGTRLTVV.

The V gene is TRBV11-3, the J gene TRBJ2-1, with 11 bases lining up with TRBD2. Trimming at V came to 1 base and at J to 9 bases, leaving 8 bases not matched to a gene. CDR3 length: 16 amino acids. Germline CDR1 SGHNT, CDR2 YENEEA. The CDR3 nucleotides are TGTGCCAGCAGCTTAGCGTCTAGCGGGAGGATAGGTGAGCAGTTCTTC. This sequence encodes CASSLASSGRIGEQFF.